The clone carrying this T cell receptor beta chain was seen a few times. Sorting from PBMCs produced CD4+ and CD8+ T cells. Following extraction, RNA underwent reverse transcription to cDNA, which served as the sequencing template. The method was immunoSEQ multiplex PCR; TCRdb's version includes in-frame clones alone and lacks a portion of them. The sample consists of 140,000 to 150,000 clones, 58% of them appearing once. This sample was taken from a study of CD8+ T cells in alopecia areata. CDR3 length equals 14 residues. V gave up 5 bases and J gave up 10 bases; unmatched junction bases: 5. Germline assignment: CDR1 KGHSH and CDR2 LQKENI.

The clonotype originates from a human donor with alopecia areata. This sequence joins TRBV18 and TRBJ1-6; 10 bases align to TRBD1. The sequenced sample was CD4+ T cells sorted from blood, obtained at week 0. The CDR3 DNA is TGTGCCAGCTCAACGGGGACAGGGGTCTCACCCCTCCACTTT. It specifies CASSTGTGVSPLHF.